The rows below give T cell receptor beta chains drawn from one sample of a study of blood T cells in healthy people across ages. TCRdb reprocessed the 5' RACE reads via MiXCR and lists one record per CDR3 protein. The profile covers approximately 1.5 million distinct CDR3 sequences, with roughly a third appearing a single time and 11% taken by the ten largest. The sequencing input was blood. All receptors come from a woman under 40 in good health. Each CDR3 is given with its conserved first and last residue. Each record gives: clone size, J gene, V gene, CDR3 protein. Some rows mark clone size as missing; the rest say once, few, many or name a class of expanded clone.

size: .; J: .; V: TRBV3-1; CDR3: CASSQGPVDEQYF
size: many; J: TRBJ2-3; V: TRBV12-3/TRBV12-4; CDR3: CASTSRDRDTQYF
size: .; J: TRBJ1-1; V: TRBV12-3/TRBV12-4; CDR3: CASSLELQATEAFF
size: .; J: TRBJ2-1; V: TRBV7-3; CDR3: CASNLTGGANEQFF
size: .; J: TRBJ2-7; V: TRBV27; CDR3: CASSLSKGVPGSYEQYF
size: .; J: TRBJ2-7; V: TRBV7-9; CDR3: CASSPWGGASYEQYF
size: few; J: TRBJ2-7; V: TRBV20-1; CDR3: CSAPRAAAEQYF
size: few; J: TRBJ2-1; V: TRBV20-1; CDR3: CSARAGTSLNNEQFF
size: .; J: TRBJ2-5; V: TRBV12-3/TRBV12-4; CDR3: CASSPGTSAGGRETQYF
size: few; J: TRBJ2-1; V: TRBV7-3; CDR3: CASSLEASGSGEQFF
size: .; J: TRBJ2-5; V: TRBV6-5; CDR3: CASSPTSARQTQYF
size: few; J: TRBJ2-3; V: TRBV6-1; CDR3: CASRSGTATDTQYF
size: few; J: TRBJ1-5; V: TRBV20-1; CDR3: CSARSRDGLGPGNQPQHF
size: few; J: TRBJ2-7; V: TRBV28; CDR3: CATTGQGTGFYEQYF
size: .; J: TRBJ2-3; V: TRBV29-1; CDR3: CSVVGPVGDTQYF
size: .; J: TRBJ2-7; V: TRBV6-5; CDR3: CASAQDGTGHYEQYF
size: .; J: TRBJ1-1; V: TRBV6-1; CDR3: CASKGQGKNTEAFF
size: .; J: TRBJ2-2; V: TRBV20-1; CDR3: CSARMESGGTGGERFF